Each of the 20 T cell receptor beta chains below was sequenced from the same sample in a study of tumor and adjacent non-tumor tissue in lung cancer. No cell sorting was done before RNA was extracted from the tissue. TCRbeta libraries were built with three rounds of nested PCR, modified from ARM-PCR. TCRdb reanalysed the multiplex PCR reads using MiXCR and keeps one entry per CDR3 protein. In the table there are more than 85,000 distinct CDR3 sequences, around 65% of which are singletons. Sequencing was done on a sample of lung tumor tissue. Every receptor here comes from a man between 65 and 79 years old with non-small cell lung cancer.

The V call is TRBV7-9, the J call TRBJ1-1; the D is unclear. There are 14 residues in the CDR3. Trimming removed 6 bases at V and 0 bases at J, with 11 bases between. CDR1 and CDR2 from the germline V gene are SEHNR and FQNEAQ (reference sequence). The CDR3 DNA reads as TGTGCCAGCAGATGGGAGGCTGTGAACACTGAAGCTTTCTTT. Protein sequence: CASRWEAVNTEAFF.

Details on this clonotype: This clone may be a read error of a much larger clone one base away. The V call is TRBV20-1, the J call TRBJ2-1, with unresolved D. Germline V gene data show CDR1 as DFQATT and CDR2 as SNEGSKA (reference sequence). CDR3 length: 13 amino acids. Trimming shortened V by 8 bases and J by 2 bases, and 13 bases separated the two germline ends. The CDR3 coding sequence is TGCAGTACTAAGTGGCAGACCTACAATGAGCAGTTCTTC. Residues: CSTKWQTYNEQFF.

A note on this clonotype: One junction end does not reproduce the germline sequence, and a read error may be involved. This chain links TRBV11-2 with TRBJ2-7, with a tentative D call TRBD1 (6 bases). This CDR3 is 14 amino acids long. Germline V CDR1 and CDR2: SGHAT, FQNNGV. CDR3 residues: CASSERDINYGQYF. The DNA of the CDR3 is TGTGCCAGCAGCGAGAGGGACATAAACTACGGGCAGTACTTC.

This clonotype came up many times. This chain connects TRBV5-4 to TRBJ2-2, with D possibly TRBD2 on 7 matching bases. Germline-derived CDR1 and CDR2 are SGHNT and YYREEE (reference sequence). The CDR3 is 16 amino acids. V was trimmed by 6 bases and J by 5 bases, leaving 20 bases between them. For the CDR3, the DNA is TGTGCCAGCAACTCGGGGGGCCCTACGGAGACCGGGGAGCTGTTTTTT. Encoded protein: CASNSGGPTETGELFF. The variable domain in full, with the rest retrieved from reference TRBV5-4 and TRBJ2-2, is ETGVTQSPTHLIKTRGQQVTLRCSSQSGHNTVSWYQQALGQGPQFIFQYYREEENGRGNFPPRFSGLQFPNYSSELNVNALELDDSALYLCASNSGGPTETGELFFGEGSRLTVL.

Comment on this clonotype: Being one base from a much bigger clone, this may be a read error. The V gene is TRBV5-5, the J gene TRBJ2-3, with D perhaps matching TRBD1 (7 bases). From germline, CDR1 is SGHKS and CDR2 YYEKEE (reference sequence). The CDR3 has 14 residues. Trimming pared 9 bases from V and 3 bases from J, leaving 17 bases between. The DNA for the CDR3 is TGTGCCATCAGGGGGACTTTTCTTACAGATACGCAGTATTTT. Encoded protein: CAIRGTFLTDTQYF. The entire variable domain, with the rest obtained from reference TRBV5-5 and TRBJ2-3, is as follows: DAGVTQSPTHLIKTRGQQVTLRCSPISGHKSVSWYQQVLGQGPQFIFQYYEKEERGRGNFPDRFSARQFPNYSSELNVNALLLGDSALYLCAIRGTFLTDTQYFGPGTRLTVL.

This clonotype appeared a few times. A read error is possible here, since a much larger clone lies one base away. The rearrangement links TRBV4-2 to TRBJ1-4; D perhaps matches TRBD1 (5 bases). The V gene lost 5 bases and the J gene lost 12 bases, with 19 bases spanning the gap. There are 14 residues in the CDR3. Germline CDR1 LGHNA, CDR2 YNFKEQ. In DNA, the CDR3 is TGTGCCAGCAGCTCGGGGGGGAGTGGCGAAGAACTGTTTTTT. Its translation: CASSSGGSGEELFF.

Points on this clonotype: A much larger clone lies a single base off, so this may be a read error. This sequence joins TRBV20-1 and TRBJ2-7; TRBD2 aligns across 9 bases. Germline CDR1 reads DFQATT; CDR2 reads SNEGSKA (reference sequence). This CDR3 is built from 13 residues. The CDR3 DNA reads TGCAGTGTTAGACCGGGCGGGAGGGCCTTCCAGTACTTC. This gives the protein CSVRPGGRAFQYF.

About this clonotype itself: The junction shows a germline mismatch at one end, possibly a read error. The V call is TRBV11-2, the J call TRBJ2-1, with D maybe TRBD2 (6 bases). This CDR3 region has 15 residues. CDR1 and CDR2 from the germline V gene are SGHAT and FQNNGV. CDR3 nucleotides: TGTGCCAGCAGCTTAGCAAGTAGCGGTTACAATAAGCAGATCTTC. Its translation is CASSLASSGYNKQIF. Supplemented by reference TRBV11-2 and TRBJ2-1, the full variable domain reads EAGVAQSPRYKIIEKRQSVAFWCNPISGHATLYWYQQILGQGPKLLIQFQNNGVVDDSQLPKDRFSAERLKGVDSTLKIQPAKLEDSAVYLCASSLASSGYNKQIFGPGTRLTVL.

A note on this clonotype: The junction shows a germline mismatch at one end, possibly a read error. The chain links TRBV10-3 to TRBJ2-7; 11 bases line up with TRBD2. The CDR3 runs 13 residues. CDR1 is ENHRY and CDR2 is SYGVKD in the germline V gene. The CDR3 DNA reads TGTGTCATCAGACTAGCGGGGAGCTACGAGCAGTACTTC. Its protein is CVIRLAGSYEQYF.

The table lists this clonotype with many counts. The V call is TRBV5-4, the J call TRBJ2-5; 9 nucleotides line up with TRBD1. The CDR3 covers 15 residues. Germline V gene lookup returns CDR1 SGHNT and CDR2 YYREEE (reference sequence). V dropped 3 bases and J dropped 5; count of bases not matched to a gene: 8. Here the CDR3 DNA reads TGTGCCAGCAGCTCTGGGGGACAGGGACGGGAGACCCAGTACTTC. Amino acids: CASSSGGQGRETQYF.

Points on this clonotype: At one of its ends the junction is not consistent with the germline gene, which may arise from a read error. V and J are TRBV11-3 and TRBJ1-2; D gene unclear. This CDR3 has 13 amino acids. Germline-derived CDR1 and CDR2 are SGHNT and YENEEA. The CDR3 DNA reads TGTACCAGCAGCTTAAGGGCTAACTATGACTACGCCTTC. The encoded protein is CTSSLRANYDYAF.

Note on this clonotype: Its ends do not fully match the called genes, so a read error is possible. The rearrangement joins TRBV6-5 to TRBJ2-7; 7 nucleotides align to TRBD1. The CDR3 length is 13 residues. Germline V gene lookup returns CDR1 MNHEY and CDR2 SVGAGI. Here the CDR3 reads CASRRRDSYEQYF. CDR3 sequence (DNA): TGTGCTAGCAGGCGACGGGACAGCTACGAACAGTACTTC.

The chain joins TRBV6-5 to TRBJ2-7; 12 bases fit TRBD1. With 7 bases clipped from V and 3 bases from J, the junction kept 7 bases outside the gene matches. The CDR3 consists of 15 residues. Germline values: CDR1 MNHEY, CDR2 SVGAGI. In DNA, the CDR3 is TGTGCCAGCAACTGCGGGACAGGGGGCTACTACGAGCAGTACTTC. Its protein is CASNCGTGGYYEQYF.

A word on this clonotype: The junction does not match germline at one end; this may be a read error. The V call is TRBV5-6, the J call TRBJ2-7; no clear D gene. The length of the CDR3 is 15 residues. Germline lookup yields CDR1 SGHDT and CDR2 YYEEEE. The CDR3 DNA reads TGTGCCAGTAGCTTGGTTGTGCGGACCTCCTACGAGCGGTACTTC. Translation gives CASSLVVRTSYERYF.

The chain links TRBV11-1 to TRBJ1-5, with D hard to call. Trimming shortened V by 6 bases and J by 2 bases, and 14 bases separated the two germline ends. The CDR3 runs 15 residues. CDR1 and CDR2 (germline): SGHAT, FQDESV (reference sequence). As DNA, the CDR3 is TGTGCCAGCAGGACCCACAAGGGAGGCAATCAGCCCCAGCATTTT. Its translation is CASRTHKGGNQPQHF.

To note about this clonotype: The conserved final phenylalanine or tryptophan is absent from the CDR3, which likely points to a read error. The limits of the CDR3 on the DNA are not certain, so only TCRdb's listed CDR3 is given. The chain is built from TRBV11-1 and TRBJ1-2. Termini included, the CDR3 measures 13 amino acids. Germline loops: CDR1 SGHAT, CDR2 FQDESV (reference sequence). The CDR3 sequence is CASSLQGGNGFTL.

Here the CDR3 reads CASSSAGTSGTYEQYF. Here the CDR3 DNA reads TGCGCCAGCAGCTCCGCTGGGACTAGCGGCACCTACGAGCAGTACTTC. The rearrangement uses TRBV5-1 and TRBJ2-7, with 11 positions matching TRBD2. This CDR3 is built from 16 residues. The V gene's germline CDR1 is SGHRS and CDR2 YFSETQ. Unmatched junction bases numbered 7, after V lost 3 bases and J lost 2 bases. Filled out from reference TRBV5-1 and TRBJ2-7, the complete variable domain reads KAGVTQTPRYLIKTRGQQVTLSCSPISGHRSVSWYQQTPGQGLQFLFEYFSETQRNKGNFPGRFSGRQFSNSRSEMNVSTLELGDSALYLCASSSAGTSGTYEQYFGPGTRLTVT.

This clonotype was picked up a small number of times. A clone one base away is much larger, so this may be a read error. The chain has TRBV29-1 and TRBJ1-1; D not resolved. Germline lookup yields CDR1 SQVTM and CDR2 ANQGSEA. V lost 6 bases and J 5 bases, leaving 13 bases between the germline ends. The CDR3 covers 12 residues. Here the CDR3 reads CSVGEWETEAFF. The CDR3, as DNA: TGCAGCGTAGGCGAGTGGGAAACTGAAGCTTTCTTT.

Of note for this clonotype: This may be a read error: a much more frequent sequence differs by one nucleotide. This is likely a read error, given that the CDR3 carries no conserved phenylalanine or tryptophan at its end. The chain joins TRBV30 to TRBJ1-6; D gene uncertain. This CDR3 has 13 amino acids. Deletions cut 2 bases from V and 7 bases from J, with 9 bases between. Per germline, CDR1 GTSNPN and CDR2 SVGIG (reference sequence). Here the CDR3 reads CAWSKRLNSPLHS. CDR3 nucleotides: TGTGCCTGGAGTAAACGGTTGAATTCACCCCTCCACTCT.

To note about this clonotype: The missing conserved phenylalanine or tryptophan at the end of this CDR3 makes a read error likely. V gene TRBV12-3 or TRBV12-4 combines with J gene TRBJ2-5; 7 bases are a match to TRBD1. The V gene end was trimmed by 8 bases and the J gene end by 3 bases; junction bases not matched to a gene: 6. There are 13 residues in the CDR3. As DNA, the CDR3 is TGTGCCAGCTTAGACAGGGTAGAAGAGACCCAGTACCTC. Protein sequence: CASLDRVEETQYL.